A single T cell receptor (beta chain) is shown here with its context. Antigen: not known. Barcoded TCR alpha and TCR beta cDNA libraries with UMIs came from 5'RACE using constant-segment primers. From the 5' RACE reads, TCRdb called clonotypes with MiXCR, one entry per CDR3 protein. The sample contains hundreds of thousands of distinct CDR3 sequences, roughly 20% of which appear only once. These data belong to a study of T-cell memory formation after mild COVID-19. Whole-study context: TCR clusters showed largely donor specificity. Study results and limitations: CD8+ contracting clones occupied EMRA, while CD4+ ones occupied mainly CM and EM. Researchers could not confirm that second-wave clones peaking on day 37 targeted SARS-CoV-2.

V was pared by 4 bases and J by 5 bases, with 17 bases of the junction left unmatched. This CDR3 has 19 residues. The germline V gene encodes CDR1 SGHVS and CDR2 FQNEAQ. The sequencing sample was made of PBMCs or a T cell subset sorted from them (not recorded which). The chain joins TRBV7-8 to TRBJ2-5, with 12 nucleotides matching TRBD2. This clonotype was sampled from an adult woman who had mild COVID-19 (a few samples of this study predate the infection). Cell type and time point are not known. The CDR3 spells CASSSYPLAGGLRGETQYF. The CDR3 DNA reads TGTGCCAGCAGCTCCTACCCTCTAGCGGGAGGGCTCAGGGGGGAGACCCAGTACTTC.